Each of the 2 T cell receptor beta chains below was sequenced from the same sample in a study of blood T cell repertoires in COVID-19. TCRdb's table, derived via immunoSEQ multiplex PCR, lists solely in-frame clones and lacks some. Altogether about 350,000 clones are present, roughly 87% being singletons, with the ten largest covering 3% to 4.5%. Sequenced input: peripheral blood. All receptors come from a woman aged 55-69 years with COVID-19, enrolled during active disease.

This sequence joins TRBV5-1 and TRBJ2-5, with TRBD2 identical over 8 bases. The V gene end was trimmed by 2 bases and the J gene end by 5 bases; junction bases not matched to a gene: 11. This CDR3 comprises 16 residues. The V gene's germline CDR1 is SGHRS and CDR2 YFSETQ. In DNA, the CDR3 is TGCGCCAGCAGCTTCGGGACTAGTGTGTTAGGGGAGACCCAGTACTTC. Protein: CASSFGTSVLGETQYF.

The genes are TRBV7-2 and TRBJ1-2; the D is unclear. CDR1 SGHTA and CDR2 FQGNSA come from the germline V gene. The CDR3 covers 12 residues. V lost 1 base and J 5 bases, leaving 5 bases between the germline ends. The CDR3 sequence is CASSLVQYGYTF. The CDR3 nucleotides are TGTGCCAGCAGCTTAGTGCAGTATGGCTACACCTTC.